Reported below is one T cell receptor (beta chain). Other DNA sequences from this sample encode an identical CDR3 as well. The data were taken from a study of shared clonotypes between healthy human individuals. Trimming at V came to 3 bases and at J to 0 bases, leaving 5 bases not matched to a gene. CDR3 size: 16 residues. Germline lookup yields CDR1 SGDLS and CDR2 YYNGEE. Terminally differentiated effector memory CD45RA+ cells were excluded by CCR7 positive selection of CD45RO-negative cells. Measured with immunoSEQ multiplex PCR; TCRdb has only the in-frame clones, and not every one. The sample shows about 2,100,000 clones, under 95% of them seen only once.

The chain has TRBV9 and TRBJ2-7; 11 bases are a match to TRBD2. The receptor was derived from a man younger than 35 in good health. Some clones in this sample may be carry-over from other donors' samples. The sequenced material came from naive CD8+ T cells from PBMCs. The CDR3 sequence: CASSAGTSGSSYEQYF. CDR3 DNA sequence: TGTGCCAGCAGCGCCGGGACTAGCGGTAGCTCCTACGAGCAGTACTTC.